This TCR beta chain was captured in a study of cytomegalovirus exposure and HLA in healthy donors. The PCR employed 60 Vbeta primers together with 13 Jbeta primers. Profiling relied on immunoSEQ multiplex PCR, and the TCRdb table lists in-frame clones only, not all of them. The sample yields under 300,000 clones, more than 55% seen once. CDR3 length: 14 amino acids. Germline CDR1 SGHRS, CDR2 YFSETQ. The junction had 8 bases not matched to a gene; V was cut back by 5 bases and J by 6 bases. The sequencing sample was made of PBMCs. This chain links TRBV5-1 with TRBJ2-7; 10 positions match TRBD2. The source is a female donor in good health and CMV-seronegative. The CDR3 DNA is TGCGCCAGCAGTTTGCTAGCGGGAGCAGCCGAGCAGTACTTC. Protein product: CASSLLAGAAEQYF.